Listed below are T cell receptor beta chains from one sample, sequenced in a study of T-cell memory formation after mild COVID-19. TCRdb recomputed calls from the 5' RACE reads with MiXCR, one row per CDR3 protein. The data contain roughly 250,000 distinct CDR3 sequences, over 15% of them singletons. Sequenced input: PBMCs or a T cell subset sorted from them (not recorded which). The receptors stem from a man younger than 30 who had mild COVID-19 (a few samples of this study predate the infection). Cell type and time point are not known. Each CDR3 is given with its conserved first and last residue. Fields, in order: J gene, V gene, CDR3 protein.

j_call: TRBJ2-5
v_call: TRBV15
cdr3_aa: CATSRDRGETQYF

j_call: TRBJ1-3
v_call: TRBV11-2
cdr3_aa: CASSLEPAIWGNTIYF

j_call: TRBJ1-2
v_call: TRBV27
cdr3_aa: CASTDRMGMGYTF

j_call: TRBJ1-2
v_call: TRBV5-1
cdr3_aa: CASSFDRPLANYGYTF

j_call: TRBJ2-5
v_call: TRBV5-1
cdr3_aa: CASSFQQYQETQYF

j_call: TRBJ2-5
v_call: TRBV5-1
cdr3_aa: CASSLPRLAGGQETQYF

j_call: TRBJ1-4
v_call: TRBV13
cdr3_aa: CASSLDREKLFF

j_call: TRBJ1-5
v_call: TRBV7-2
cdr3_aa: CASSADNWGQPQHF

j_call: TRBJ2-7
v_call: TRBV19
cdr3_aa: CASSIGVDNYEQYF

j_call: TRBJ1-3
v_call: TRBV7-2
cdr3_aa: CASSLVGSGVSGNTIYF

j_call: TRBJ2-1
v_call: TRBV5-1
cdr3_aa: CASSLWGISYNEQFF

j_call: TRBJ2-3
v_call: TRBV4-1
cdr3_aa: CASSQNQASGGAGDTQYF

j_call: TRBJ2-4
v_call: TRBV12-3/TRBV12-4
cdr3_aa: CASSPPSGGPHIQYF

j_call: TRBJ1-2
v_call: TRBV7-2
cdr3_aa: CASSLLRVTPGTGDSGYTF

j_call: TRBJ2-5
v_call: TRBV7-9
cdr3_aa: CASSRWGGETQYF

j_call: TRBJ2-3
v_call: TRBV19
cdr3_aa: CASRAGGSVDTQYF

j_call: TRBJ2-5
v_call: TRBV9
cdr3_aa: CASSVGPGQKETQYF

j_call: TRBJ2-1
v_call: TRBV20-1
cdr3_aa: CSCSATGTTYEQFF

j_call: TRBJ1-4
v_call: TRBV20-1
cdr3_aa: CSASSRIEKLFF

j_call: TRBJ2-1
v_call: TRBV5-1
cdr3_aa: CASSLASGGVYEQFF

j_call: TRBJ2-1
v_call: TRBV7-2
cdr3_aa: CASSDSGTGSYNEQFF

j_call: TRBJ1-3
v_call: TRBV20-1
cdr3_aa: CSARDRGSGQSGNTIYF

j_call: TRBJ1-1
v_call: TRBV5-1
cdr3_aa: CASSLAALNTEAFF

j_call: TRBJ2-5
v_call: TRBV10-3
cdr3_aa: CAISERMGGYQETQYF

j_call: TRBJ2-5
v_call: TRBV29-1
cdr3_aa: CSVEVQIQETQYF

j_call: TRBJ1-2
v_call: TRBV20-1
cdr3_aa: CSANRDRANYGYTF

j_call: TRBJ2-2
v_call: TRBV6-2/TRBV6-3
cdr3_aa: CASSYSSGIPTGELFF

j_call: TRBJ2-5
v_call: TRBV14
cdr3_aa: CASSQGARTQYF

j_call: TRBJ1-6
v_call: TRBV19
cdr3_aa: CASSHRGESPLHF

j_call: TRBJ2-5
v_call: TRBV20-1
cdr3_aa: CSALTGLAGTQYF

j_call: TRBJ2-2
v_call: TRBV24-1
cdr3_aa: CATSDNRANTGELFF

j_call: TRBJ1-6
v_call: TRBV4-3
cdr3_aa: CASSQGSYNSPLHF

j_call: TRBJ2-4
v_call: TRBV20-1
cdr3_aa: CSASRQAPIQYF

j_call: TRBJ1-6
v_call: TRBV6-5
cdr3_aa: CASIPQVRGAQGADSPLHF

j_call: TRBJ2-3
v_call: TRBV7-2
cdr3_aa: CASSPRGLVDTQYF

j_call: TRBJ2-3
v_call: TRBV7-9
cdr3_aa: CASSFMGRTDTQYF

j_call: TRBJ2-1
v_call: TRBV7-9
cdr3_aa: CASSLSAGSYNEQFF

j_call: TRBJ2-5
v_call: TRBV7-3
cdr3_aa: CASSPQGGWETQYF

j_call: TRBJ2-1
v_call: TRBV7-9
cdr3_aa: CASSLRGSGVSYNEQFF

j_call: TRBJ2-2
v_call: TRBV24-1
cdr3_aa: CATSDASRDTGELFF

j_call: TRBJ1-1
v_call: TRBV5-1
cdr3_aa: CASSLTDRVNTEAFF

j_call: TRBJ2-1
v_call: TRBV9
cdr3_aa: CASSVGQGAYNEQFF

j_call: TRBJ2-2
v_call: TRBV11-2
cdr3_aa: CASSLDYPGELFF

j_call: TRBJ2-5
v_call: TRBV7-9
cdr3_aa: CASSSNRGLAGEETQYF

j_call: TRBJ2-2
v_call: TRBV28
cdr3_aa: CASRDYSGIGELFF

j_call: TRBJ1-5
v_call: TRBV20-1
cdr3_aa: CSARDDANQPQHF

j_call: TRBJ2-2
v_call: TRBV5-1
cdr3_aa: CASSLQGGTGELFF

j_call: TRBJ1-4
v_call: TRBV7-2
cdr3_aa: CASSLGGAGNNEKLFF

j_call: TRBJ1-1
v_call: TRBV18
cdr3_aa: CASSPKGQRFGNTEAFF

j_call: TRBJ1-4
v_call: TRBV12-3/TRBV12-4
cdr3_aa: CASSLQANEKLFF

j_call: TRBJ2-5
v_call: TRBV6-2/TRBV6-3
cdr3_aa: CASSPLGRTPAEAQYF

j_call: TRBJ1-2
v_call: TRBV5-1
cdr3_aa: CASSFGQGERDGYTF

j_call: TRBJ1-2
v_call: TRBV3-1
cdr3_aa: CASSQAGSPKGGYTF

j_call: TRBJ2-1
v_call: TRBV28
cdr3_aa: CASSLRADEQFF